This is a list of T cell receptor beta chains from one sample in a study of molecular identifiers for immune sequencing clone quantification. TCRdb used MiXCR to reprocess the PCR reads, holding one entry per CDR3 protein. The sample has fewer than 350,000 distinct CDR3 sequences; over 20% are singletons. What was sequenced was naive CD8+ T cells from blood, with Jurkat cell RNA spiked in. Source of these receptors: a human donor in good health. Some libraries in this study had Jurkat cell RNA spiked in. The CDR3 runs from the conserved cysteine through the conserved F or W. A D gene is named only where the DNA matches it firmly. A clone size is listed for some rows: how often the clone was seen (once, few, many), or a class if it is expanded.

J gene,D gene,clone size,V gene,CDR3 DNA,CDR3 protein
TRBJ1-1,NA,many,TRBV4-2,TGTGCCAGCAGCCCGGCGGAGCCACGGAACACTGAAGCTTTCTTT,CASSPAEPRNTEAFF
TRBJ1-5,NA,NA,TRBV12-3/TRBV12-4,TGTGCCAGCAGTGAAACAGGGAATCAGCCCCAGCATTTT,CASSETGNQPQHF
TRBJ1-1,NA,many,TRBV7-9,TGTGCCAGCAGCCGGCCGACAACAGGGTTCACTGAAGCTTTCTTT,CASSRPTTGFTEAFF
TRBJ2-7,NA,NA,TRBV5-4,TGTGCCAGCAGCTGGGATCAGGGCCACGAGCAGTACTTC,CASSWDQGHEQYF
TRBJ1-1,NA,many,TRBV20-1,TGCAGTGCTAGAGATCGGGGATCGTACACTGAAGCTTTCTTT,CSARDRGSYTEAFF
TRBJ2-7,NA,few,TRBV27,TGTGCCAGCAGTTCTAACGGCTACGAGCAGTACTTC,CASSSNGYEQYF
TRBJ1-1,NA,NA,TRBV9,TGTGCCAGCAGCGTAGTGGCAGACCCTCGGCGCACTGAAGCTTTCTTT,CASSVVADPRRTEAFF
TRBJ2-1,NA,NA,TRBV11-2,TGTGCCAGCAGCTTATCCCTGAACCGGGACGGTTACAATGAGCAGTTCTTC,CASSLSLNRDGYNEQFF
TRBJ2-7,NA,many,TRBV4-1,TGCGCCAGCAGCCAAGGTAGAGCGACAGACCTTTACGAGCAGTACTTC,CASSQGRATDLYEQYF
TRBJ1-3,NA,NA,TRBV5-1,TGCGCCAGCAGTTTTAGCCGGGGGGTCGGAAACACCATATATTTT,CASSFSRGVGNTIYF
TRBJ2-3,NA,few,TRBV19,TGTGCCAGTGGCCTCGATGGAAGAGTCACAGATACGCAGTATTTT,CASGLDGRVTDTQYF
TRBJ2-4,NA,many,TRBV18,TGTGCCAGCTCACCAGGGGGGTCCACCAAAAACATTCAGTACTTC,CASSPGGSTKNIQYF
TRBJ2-6,NA,few,TRBV19,TGTGCCAGTAGTAAAGAGTTTTATTTTGGGCTCTCTGGGGCCAACGTCCTGACTTTC,CASSKEFYFGLSGANVLTF
TRBJ1-2,NA,NA,TRBV12-3/TRBV12-4,TGTGCCAGCAGCCCGCTGGTTAACTATGGCTACACCTTC,CASSPLVNYGYTF
TRBJ2-7,NA,few,TRBV29-1,TGCAGCGTTGTGAGTGTAGGGAGCTACGAGCAGTACTTC,CSVVSVGSYEQYF
TRBJ2-7,NA,many,TRBV28,TGTGCCAGCAGCTCCGGGGCCCCGAACGAGCAGTACTTC,CASSSGAPNEQYF
TRBJ2-7,TRBD1,NA,TRBV2,TGTGCCAGCAGGCCGGGACAGGGGGCTTCCTACGAGCAGTACTTC,CASRPGQGASYEQYF
TRBJ2-5,TRBD2,few,TRBV11-2,TGTGCCAGCATGCAAGGGGGACTAGCGGGACTCCAAGAGACCCAGTACTTC,CASMQGGLAGLQETQYF
TRBJ2-7,TRBD1,few,TRBV4-3,TGCGCCAGCAGCCAAGCGTACAGGGGAGCCTACGAGCAGTACTTC,CASSQAYRGAYEQYF
TRBJ1-1,NA,NA,TRBV19,TGTGCCAGTAGTTTTCTGGGAGACACTGGAGCTTTCTTT,CASSFLGDTGAFF
TRBJ1-1,NA,NA,TRBV30,TGTGCCTGGAGCTCCCAGGACTGGAACACTGAAGCTTTCTTT,CAWSSQDWNTEAFF
TRBJ2-3,NA,many,TRBV15,TGTGCCACCAGCAGAGACTCCGACACAGATACGCAGTATTTT,CATSRDSDTDTQYF
TRBJ1-4,NA,many,TRBV12-5,TGTGCTAGTGGTCGGCCGGACAGCCCAACTAATGAAAAACTGTTTTTT,CASGRPDSPTNEKLFF
TRBJ2-1,TRBD2,NA,TRBV20-1,TGCAGTGCGGGACTAGCGGCCTACAATGAGCAGTTCTTC,CSAGLAAYNEQFF
TRBJ2-3,TRBD2,few,TRBV7-6,TGTGCCAGCAGACCTAGCGGGAGGGGAACAGATACGCAGTATTTT,CASRPSGRGTDTQYF
TRBJ2-7,NA,few,TRBV30,TGTGCCTGGAGTCGAACGGCAAGGAGCTCCTACGAGCAGTACTTC,CAWSRTARSSYEQYF
TRBJ2-3,TRBD2,few,TRBV27,TGTGCCAGCAGTTTATCGGCTGTAGCGGGGCACGGGGCAGATACGCAGTATTTT,CASSLSAVAGHGADTQYF
TRBJ2-1,NA,NA,TRBV2,TGTGCCAGCAGCCCTCCGGGGGCGGCGGCCTCCTACAATGAGCAGTTCTTC,CASSPPGAAASYNEQFF
TRBJ2-5,NA,NA,TRBV15,TGTGCCACCAGCAGAGATGGAGGGGTAGAGACCCAGTACTTC,CATSRDGGVETQYF
TRBJ1-4,TRBD1,few,TRBV12-3/TRBV12-4,TGTGCCAGCAGTTTGACAGGGCAGGTGGAAAAACTGTTTTTT,CASSLTGQVEKLFF
TRBJ2-7,NA,NA,TRBV15,TGTGCCACCAGCAGAGTATTAGGGGGCGAGCAGTACTTC,CATSRVLGGEQYF
TRBJ2-5,NA,few,TRBV30,TGTGCCTGGACCGCCGGAGAGCCCCAGTACTTC,CAWTAGEPQYF
TRBJ2-7,NA,few,TRBV6-5,TGTGCCAGCAGTTACTCGAAACGGAGCTCCTACGAGCAGTACTTC,CASSYSKRSSYEQYF
TRBJ2-7,NA,NA,TRBV19,TGTGCCAGTAGTCCCTGGACGTCGGGGGTCGAGCAGTACTTC,CASSPWTSGVEQYF
TRBJ2-7,NA,few,TRBV30,TGTGCCTGGAGTGTATCGGGGTCCTACGAGCAGTACTTC,CAWSVSGSYEQYF
TRBJ1-5,NA,NA,TRBV9,TGTGCCAGCAGCGTAGAGTCCGGGCCAGGGCAGCCCCCGCATTTT,CASSVESGPGQPPHF
TRBJ2-4,NA,many,TRBV12-3/TRBV12-4,TGTGCCAGCAGTTTGGCTAGCCGGGACATTCAGTACTTC,CASSLASRDIQYF
TRBJ2-6,TRBD1,many,TRBV12-3/TRBV12-4,TGTGCCAGCAGTGCCCCCGGACAGGGAGTCGGTGGGGCCAACGTCCTGACTTTC,CASSAPGQGVGGANVLTF
TRBJ2-7,NA,many,TRBV6-5,TGTGCCAGCAGTTACGTGATGTCCTCTCCCTACGAGCAGTACTTC,CASSYVMSSPYEQYF
TRBJ1-1,NA,many,TRBV6-1,TGTGCCAGCAGTGAAGCTCTGGGGGCGAACACTGAAGCTTTCTTT,CASSEALGANTEAFF
TRBJ1-2,NA,many,TRBV4-3,TGCGCCAGCAGCCAAGAGCACAGGGAAAACTATGGCTACACCTTC,CASSQEHRENYGYTF
TRBJ1-5,NA,many,TRBV6-5,TGTGCCAGCAGTTACAGGGGGAGCAATCAGCCCCAGCATTTT,CASSYRGSNQPQHF
TRBJ2-7,NA,many,TRBV13,TGTGCCAGCAGCTCCTCCGACGAGTACGAGCAGTACTTC,CASSSSDEYEQYF
TRBJ1-1,TRBD1,few,TRBV13,TGTGCCAGCAGCTTAGACAGGGGGTACACTGAAGCTTTCTTT,CASSLDRGYTEAFF
TRBJ2-7,TRBD1,NA,TRBV7-9,TGTGCCAGCAGCTTAGGGCAGGGGGCCCTATCCTACGAGCAGTACTTC,CASSLGQGALSYEQYF
TRBJ1-3,NA,NA,TRBV4-1,TGCGCCAGCAGCCAAGACGGCAACTCTGGAAACACCATATATTTT,CASSQDGNSGNTIYF
TRBJ2-7,NA,many,TRBV7-8,TGTGCCAGCAGCTTACTCGAGGGTGCCTACGAGCAGTACTTC,CASSLLEGAYEQYF
TRBJ1-5,NA,NA,TRBV27,TGTGCCAGCAGTTTATGGCAGGGCAGCCAGCCCCAGCATTTT,CASSLWQGSQPQHF
TRBJ2-5,TRBD2,few,TRBV27,TGTGCCAGCAGTTCCATGGGAGGGTATCCAGAGACCCAGTACTTC,CASSSMGGYPETQYF
TRBJ1-1,NA,NA,TRBV7-8,TGTGCCAGCAGCTCCCACATCGGGACCCAGGAAGCTTTCTTT,CASSSHIGTQEAFF
TRBJ2-5,NA,few,TRBV20-1,TGCAGTGCTAGGACCCGAAGTCCAGAGACCCAGTACTTC,CSARTRSPETQYF
TRBJ2-3,NA,many,TRBV9,TGTGCCAGCAGCGCCGGCGGGTCTAGCACAGATACGCAGTATTTT,CASSAGGSSTDTQYF